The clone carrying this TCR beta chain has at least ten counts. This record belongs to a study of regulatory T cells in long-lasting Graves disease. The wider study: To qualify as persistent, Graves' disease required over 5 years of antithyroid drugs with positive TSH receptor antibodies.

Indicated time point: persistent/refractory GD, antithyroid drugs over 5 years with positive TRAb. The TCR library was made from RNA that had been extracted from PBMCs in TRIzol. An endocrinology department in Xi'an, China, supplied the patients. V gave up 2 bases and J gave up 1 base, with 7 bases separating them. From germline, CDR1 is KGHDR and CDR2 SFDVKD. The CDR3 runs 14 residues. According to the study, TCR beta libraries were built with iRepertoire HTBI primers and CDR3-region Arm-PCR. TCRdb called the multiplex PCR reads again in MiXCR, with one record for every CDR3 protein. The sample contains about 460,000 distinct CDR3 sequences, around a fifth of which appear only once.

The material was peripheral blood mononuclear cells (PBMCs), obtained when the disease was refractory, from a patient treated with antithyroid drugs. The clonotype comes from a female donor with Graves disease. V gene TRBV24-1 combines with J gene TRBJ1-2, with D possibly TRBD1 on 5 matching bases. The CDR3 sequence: CATSDWGLNYGYTF. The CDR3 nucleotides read TGTGCCACCAGTGATTGGGGCCTTAACTATGGCTACACCTTC.